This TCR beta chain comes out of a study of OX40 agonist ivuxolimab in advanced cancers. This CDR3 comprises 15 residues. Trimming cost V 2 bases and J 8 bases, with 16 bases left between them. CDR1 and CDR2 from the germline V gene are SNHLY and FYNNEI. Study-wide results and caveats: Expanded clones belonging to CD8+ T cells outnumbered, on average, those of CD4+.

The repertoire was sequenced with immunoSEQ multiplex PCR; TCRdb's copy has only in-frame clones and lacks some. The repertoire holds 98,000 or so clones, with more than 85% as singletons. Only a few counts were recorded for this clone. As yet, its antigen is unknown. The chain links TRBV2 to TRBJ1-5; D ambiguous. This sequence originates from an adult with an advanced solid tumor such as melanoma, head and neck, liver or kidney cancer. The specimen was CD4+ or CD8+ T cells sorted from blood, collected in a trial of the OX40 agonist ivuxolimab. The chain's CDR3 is CASSESVLILKPQHF. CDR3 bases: TGTGCCAGCAGTGAATCAGTATTGATACTCAAGCCCCAGCATTTT.